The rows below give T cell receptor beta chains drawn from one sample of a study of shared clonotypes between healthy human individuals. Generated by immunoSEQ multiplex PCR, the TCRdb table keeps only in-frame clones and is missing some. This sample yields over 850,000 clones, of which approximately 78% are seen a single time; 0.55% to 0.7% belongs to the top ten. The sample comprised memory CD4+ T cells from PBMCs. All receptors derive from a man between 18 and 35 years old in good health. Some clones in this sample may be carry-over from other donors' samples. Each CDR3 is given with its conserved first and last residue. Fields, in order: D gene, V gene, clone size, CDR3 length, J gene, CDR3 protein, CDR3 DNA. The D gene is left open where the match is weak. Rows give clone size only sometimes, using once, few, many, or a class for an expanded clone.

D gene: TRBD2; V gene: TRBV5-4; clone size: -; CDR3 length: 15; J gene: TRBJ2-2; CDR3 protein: CASSPGLGPTGELFF; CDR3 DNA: TGTGCCAGCAGCCCGGGACTAGGACCAACCGGGGAGCTGTTTTTT
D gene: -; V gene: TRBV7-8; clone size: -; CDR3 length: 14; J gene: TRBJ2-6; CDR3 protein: CATADSSGANVLTF; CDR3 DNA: TGTGCCACCGCCGACAGCTCTGGGGCCAACGTCCTGACTTTC
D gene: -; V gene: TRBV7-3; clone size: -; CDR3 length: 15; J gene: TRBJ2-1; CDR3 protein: CASSLRVSGYNEQFF; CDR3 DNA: TGTGCCAGCAGCTTGAGGGTTTCGGGTTACAATGAGCAGTTCTTC
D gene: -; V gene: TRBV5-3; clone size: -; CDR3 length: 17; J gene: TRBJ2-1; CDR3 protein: CASPRLMLDPWYNEQFF; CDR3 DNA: TGTGCCAGTCCCCGGCTTATGTTGGACCCCTGGTACAATGAGCAGTTCTTC
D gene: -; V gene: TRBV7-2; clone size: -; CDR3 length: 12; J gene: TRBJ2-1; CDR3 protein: CASSGLSRGQFF; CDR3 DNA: TGTGCCAGCAGCGGTCTCAGCAGGGGGCAGTTCTTC
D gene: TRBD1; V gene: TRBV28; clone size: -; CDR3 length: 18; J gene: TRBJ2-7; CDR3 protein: CASSMTGTGIISPYEQYF; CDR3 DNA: TGTGCCAGCAGCATGACCGGGACAGGAATTATTTCTCCCTACGAGCAGTACTTC
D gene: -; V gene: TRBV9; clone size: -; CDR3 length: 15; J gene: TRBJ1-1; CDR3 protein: CASSVVGGGNTEAFF; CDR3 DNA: TGTGCCAGCAGCGTAGTTGGGGGTGGGAACACTGAAGCTTTCTTT
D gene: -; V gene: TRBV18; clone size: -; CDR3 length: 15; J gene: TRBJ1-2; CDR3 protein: CASSPGGEPSHGYTF; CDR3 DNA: TGTGCCAGCTCACCAGGGGGCGAACCCTCCCATGGCTACACCTTC
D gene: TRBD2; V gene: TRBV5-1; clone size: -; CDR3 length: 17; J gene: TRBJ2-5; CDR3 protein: CASSHGLAGGPGETQYF; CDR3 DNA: TGCGCCAGCAGCCACGGACTAGCGGGAGGGCCGGGGGAGACCCAGTACTTC
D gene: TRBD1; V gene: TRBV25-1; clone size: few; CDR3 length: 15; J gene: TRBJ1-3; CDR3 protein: CARVPGQERENTIYF; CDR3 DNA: TGTGCCAGGGTCCCTGGACAGGAGCGAGAGAACACCATATATTTT
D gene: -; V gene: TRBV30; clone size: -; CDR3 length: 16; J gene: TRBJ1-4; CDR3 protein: CAWSRAPGGGDEKLFF; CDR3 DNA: TGTGCCTGGAGTCGAGCCCCGGGGGGAGGTGATGAAAAACTGTTTTTT
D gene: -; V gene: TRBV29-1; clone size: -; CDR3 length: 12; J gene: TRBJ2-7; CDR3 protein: CSVLIVSYEQYF; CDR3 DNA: TGCAGCGTTCTGATCGTCTCCTACGAGCAGTACTTC
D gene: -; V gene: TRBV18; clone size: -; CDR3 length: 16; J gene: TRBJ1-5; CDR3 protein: CASSPFMTRTDGPQHF; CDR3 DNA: TGTGCCAGCTCACCATTTATGACTCGAACGGACGGGCCCCAGCATTTT
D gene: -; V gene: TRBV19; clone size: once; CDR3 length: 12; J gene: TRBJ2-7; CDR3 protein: CASSRVNYEQYF; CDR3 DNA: TGTGCCAGTAGCCGTGTTAACTACGAGCAGTACTTC
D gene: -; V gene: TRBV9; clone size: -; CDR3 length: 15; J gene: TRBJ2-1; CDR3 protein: CASSPQLLTDNEQFF; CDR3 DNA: TGTGCCAGCAGCCCCCAGTTGCTGACCGACAATGAGCAGTTCTTC
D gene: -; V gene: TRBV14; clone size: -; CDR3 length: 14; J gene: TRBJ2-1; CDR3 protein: CASSQDSSWGEQFF; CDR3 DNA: TGTGCCAGCAGCCAAGATTCGAGCTGGGGTGAGCAGTTCTTC
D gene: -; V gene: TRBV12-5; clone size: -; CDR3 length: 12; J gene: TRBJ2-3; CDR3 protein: CASGSVGSTQYF; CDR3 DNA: TGTGCTAGTGGTTCCGTTGGGAGTACGCAGTATTTT
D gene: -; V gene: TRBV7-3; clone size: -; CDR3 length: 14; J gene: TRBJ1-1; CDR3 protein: CASSLRASAGEAFF; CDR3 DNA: TGTGCCAGCAGCTTAAGGGCCAGTGCGGGTGAAGCTTTCTTT
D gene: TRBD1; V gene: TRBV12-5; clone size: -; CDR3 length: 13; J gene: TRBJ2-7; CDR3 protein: CASGTDRANEQYF; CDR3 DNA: TGTGCTAGTGGCACGGACAGGGCCAACGAGCAGTACTTC
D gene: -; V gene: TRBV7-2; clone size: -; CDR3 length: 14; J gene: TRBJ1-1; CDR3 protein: CASSLQGRGTEAFF; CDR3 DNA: TGTGCCAGCAGCCTACAGGGTCGGGGCACTGAAGCTTTCTTT
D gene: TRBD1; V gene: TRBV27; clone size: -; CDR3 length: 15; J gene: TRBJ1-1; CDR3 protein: CASSPLGQTNTEAFF; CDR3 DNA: TGTGCCAGCAGCCCTTTGGGACAGACGAACACTGAAGCTTTCTTT
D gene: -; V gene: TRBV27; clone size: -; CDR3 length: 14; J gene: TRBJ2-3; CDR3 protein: CASSLGDYTDTQYF; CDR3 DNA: TGTGCCAGCAGTTTAGGGGATTACACAGATACGCAGTATTTT
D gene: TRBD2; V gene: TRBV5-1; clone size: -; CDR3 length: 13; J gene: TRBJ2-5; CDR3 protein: CASSLGAGETQYF; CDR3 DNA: TGCGCCAGCAGCTTGGGAGCGGGGGAGACCCAGTACTTC
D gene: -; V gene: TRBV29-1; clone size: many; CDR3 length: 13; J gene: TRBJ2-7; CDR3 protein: CSVVSGPSYEQYF; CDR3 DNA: TGCAGCGTTGTAAGCGGACCCTCCTACGAGCAGTACTTC
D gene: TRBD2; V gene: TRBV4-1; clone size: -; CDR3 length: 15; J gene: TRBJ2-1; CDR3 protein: CASSQPSGGFNEQFF; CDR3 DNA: TGCGCCAGCAGCCAGCCTAGCGGGGGGTTCAATGAGCAGTTCTTC
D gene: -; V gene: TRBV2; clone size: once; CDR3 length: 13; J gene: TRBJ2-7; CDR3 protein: CASSGRGGYEQYF; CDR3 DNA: TGTGCCAGCAGTGGGCGCGGAGGCTACGAGCAGTACTTC
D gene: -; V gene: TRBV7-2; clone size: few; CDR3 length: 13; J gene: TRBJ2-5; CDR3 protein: CASSRHLQETQYF; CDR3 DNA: TGTGCCAGCAGCAGACACCTCCAAGAGACCCAGTACTTC
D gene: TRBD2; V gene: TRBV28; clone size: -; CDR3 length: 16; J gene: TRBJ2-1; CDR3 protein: CASSLGLAGSYNEQFF; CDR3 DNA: TGTGCCAGCAGTTTAGGCTTAGCGGGTTCCTACAATGAGCAGTTCTTC
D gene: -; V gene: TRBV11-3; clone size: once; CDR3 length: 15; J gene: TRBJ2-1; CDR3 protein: CASSPSSGSMDEQFF; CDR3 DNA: TGTGCCAGCAGCCCCTCGTCAGGTTCAATGGATGAGCAGTTCTTC
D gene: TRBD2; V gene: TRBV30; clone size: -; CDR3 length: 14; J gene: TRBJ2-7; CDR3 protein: CASSGPAGVGEQYF; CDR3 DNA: TGTGCCTCGAGTGGACCAGCGGGAGTGGGAGAGCAGTACTTC
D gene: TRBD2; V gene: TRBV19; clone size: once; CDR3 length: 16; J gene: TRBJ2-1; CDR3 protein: CASSIDGGRLYNEQFF; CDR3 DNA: TGTGCCAGTAGTATAGACGGCGGGAGGCTCTACAATGAGCAGTTCTTC
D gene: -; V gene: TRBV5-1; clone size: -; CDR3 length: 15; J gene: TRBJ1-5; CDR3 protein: CASSPVAGWGQPQHF; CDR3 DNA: TGCGCCAGCAGCCCGGTGGCCGGATGGGGTCAGCCCCAGCATTTT
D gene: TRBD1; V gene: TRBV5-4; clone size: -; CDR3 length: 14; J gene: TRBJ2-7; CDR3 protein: CASSQRQGVEEQYF; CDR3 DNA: TGTGCCAGCAGCCAACGACAGGGGGTTGAAGAGCAGTACTTC